The entry below describes one TCR beta chain. Its antigen is currently unknown. The record originates from a study of cytomegalovirus exposure and HLA in healthy donors. Trimming removed 1 base from V and 7 bases from J, with 11 bases in between. The CDR3 has 14 amino acids. Per germline, CDR1 LNHDA and CDR2 SQIVND (reference sequence). Study results and caveats: Most sequenced TCRs were rare (though some public TCRs occurred in many donors). Specific recognition of CMV antigens was confirmed in vitro for a few chains (all CMV-associated).

Clones were sequenced by immunoSEQ multiplex PCR, and TCRdb holds only the in-frame ones, with some missing. Among 200,000 to 300,000 clones, around 91% were seen once, and the ten largest hold 3.1%. The receptor was derived from a woman in her 30s in good health and CMV-seronegative. Sequenced input: PBMCs. V and J are TRBV19 and TRBJ2-1; D is unclear. Here the CDR3 DNA reads TGTGCCAGTAGTATAGGAAGCCTGACGAATGAGCAGTTCTTC. It encodes CASSIGSLTNEQFF.